This is a list of T cell receptor beta chains from one sample in a study of cytomegalovirus exposure and HLA in healthy donors. TCRdb's table, derived via immunoSEQ multiplex PCR, lists solely in-frame clones and lacks some. The profile shows 150,000 to 200,000 clones, about 80% of them singletons. Sequences were obtained from PBMCs. These TCRs come from a man younger than 35 in good health and CMV-seropositive. Each CDR3 is given with its conserved first and last residue. A D gene is named only where the DNA matches it firmly. Clone size is stated in some rows and not others, as once, few, many or a class when expanded.

abundance	d_gene	v_gene	j_gene	CDR3nt	CDR3aa
-	-	TRBV5-1	TRBJ1-1	TGCGCCAGCAGCCCTTCCTGGACACTCATGAACACTGAAGCTTTCTTT	CASSPSWTLMNTEAFF
-	-	TRBV18	TRBJ2-1	TGTGCCAGCTCACCCGGAGGTGCCTACAATGAGCAGTTCTTC	CASSPGGAYNEQFF
-	TRBD2	TRBV29-1	TRBJ2-1	TGCAGCGGACTAGCGGGTGGCTCCTACAATGAGCAGTTCTTC	CSGLAGGSYNEQFF
once	TRBD1	TRBV9	TRBJ2-3	TGTGCCAGCAGCGTAGAGAGGACAGGGGCCAGCACAGATACGCAGTATTTT	CASSVERTGASTDTQYF
-	-	TRBV7-3	TRBJ2-1	TGTGCCAGCAGCTTCGAAGTGGGGGCCTTGGGGGAGCAGTTCTTC	CASSFEVGALGEQFF
-	TRBD1	TRBV5-1	TRBJ1-1	TGCGCCAGCAGCTTGGGGCTGGGACAGCGCAGCTTTAACATGAACACTGAAGCTTTCTTT	CASSLGLGQRSFNMNTEAFF
-	-	TRBV5-1	TRBJ2-7	TGCGCCAGCAGCTTGGTTTGGGGCAGTGGGGACGAGCAGTACTTC	CASSLVWGSGDEQYF
-	-	TRBV18	TRBJ1-2	TGTGCCAGCTCTGCGCCCGCGCCCAACTATGGCTACACCTTC	CASSAPAPNYGYTF
once	-	TRBV11-2	TRBJ2-5	TGTGCCAGCAGCAAAAATAGTGGGGGGTTACAAGAGACCCAGTACTTC	CASSKNSGGLQETQYF
once	-	TRBV5-1	TRBJ2-7	TGCGCCAGCAGCTGGGAAATCGGGAGATACGAGCAGTACTTC	CASSWEIGRYEQYF
few	-	TRBV6-5	TRBJ1-1	TGTGCCAGCAGTTACGCCCCGGGACAGAACACTGAAGCTTTCTTT	CASSYAPGQNTEAFF
-	TRBD2	TRBV28	TRBJ2-1	TGTGCCAGCAGAAGGAGAGCGGGAGGGGAATACAATGAGCAGTTCTTC	CASRRRAGGEYNEQFF
-	TRBD1	TRBV6-5	TRBJ1-2	TGTGCCAGCAGCGGACAGGGAGGCTCCTATGGCTACACCTTC	CASSGQGGSYGYTF
once	-	TRBV14	TRBJ1-1	TGTGCCAGCAGACTACAGGGCCTGAACACTGAAGCTTTCTTT	CASRLQGLNTEAFF
-	-	TRBV14	TRBJ2-5	TGTGCCAGCAGCCACTCGGGTCGGGAGACCCAGTACTTC	CASSHSGRETQYF
few	-	TRBV6-6	TRBJ1-1	TGTGCCAGCACCCCTAGCCACGAAGCTTTCTTT	CASTPSHEAFF
-	-	TRBV2	TRBJ1-1	TGTGCCAGCAGTGTTAGGAACACTGAAGCTTTCTTT	CASSVRNTEAFF
-	-	TRBV6-1	TRBJ2-3	TGTGCCAGCACTGACGGAGCTACGCAGTATTTT	CASTDGATQYF
-	-	TRBV28	TRBJ1-5	TGTGCCAGCAGTTTGGACAGCCGGCAGCCCCAGCATTTT	CASSLDSRQPQHF
-	TRBD1	TRBV10-2	TRBJ2-7	TGCGCCAGCAGTGGATCCCTGGGACAGGGGGAGTGGTACGAGCAGTACTTC	CASSGSLGQGEWYEQYF
-	-	TRBV27	TRBJ2-1	TGTGCCAGCAGTTTAGCGTGGGGGGACTCCTACAATGAGCAGTTCTTC	CASSLAWGDSYNEQFF
-	-	TRBV21-1	TRBJ2-2	TGTGCCAGCAGCAAGGACAGGGTCCCCGGGGAGCTGTTTTTT	CASSKDRVPGELFF
-	TRBD2	TRBV6-6	TRBJ2-1	TGTGCCAGCAGCCCCACCGGGACTAGCGGATACAATGAGCAGTTCTTC	CASSPTGTSGYNEQFF
-	TRBD1	TRBV2	TRBJ2-2	TGTGCCAGCAGGTCCGGGACAGGGGGCACCGGGGAGCTGTTTTTT	CASRSGTGGTGELFF
-	-	TRBV28	TRBJ2-7	TGTGCCAGCAGTTTTCGGACAGACATAATAGGCTACGAGCAGTACTTC	CASSFRTDIIGYEQYF
few	TRBD1	TRBV7-9	TRBJ2-7	TGTGCCAGCAGCCTCAGGGGGCAGGTCGAGCAGTACTTC	CASSLRGQVEQYF
-	TRBD1	TRBV7-6	TRBJ1-3	TGTGCCAGCAGCCTAATGGCCCAGGGGGCAAACACCATATATTTT	CASSLMAQGANTIYF
-	-	TRBV7-9	TRBJ1-1	TGTGCCAGCAGCTTAGGTGGGAGGACCCTGAACACTGAAGCTTTCTTT	CASSLGGRTLNTEAFF
-	-	TRBV29-1	TRBJ1-2	TGCAGCGTTGAGATAGGACAAAGGGGCTACACCTTC	CSVEIGQRGYTF
-	-	TRBV19	TRBJ1-5	TGTGCCAGTACCCTTTTTGGAACGGGGAATCAGCCCCAGCATTTT	CASTLFGTGNQPQHF
-	-	TRBV30	TRBJ1-3	TGTGCCTGGTCCGGGGGTCCAGGAAACACCATATATTTT	CAWSGGPGNTIYF